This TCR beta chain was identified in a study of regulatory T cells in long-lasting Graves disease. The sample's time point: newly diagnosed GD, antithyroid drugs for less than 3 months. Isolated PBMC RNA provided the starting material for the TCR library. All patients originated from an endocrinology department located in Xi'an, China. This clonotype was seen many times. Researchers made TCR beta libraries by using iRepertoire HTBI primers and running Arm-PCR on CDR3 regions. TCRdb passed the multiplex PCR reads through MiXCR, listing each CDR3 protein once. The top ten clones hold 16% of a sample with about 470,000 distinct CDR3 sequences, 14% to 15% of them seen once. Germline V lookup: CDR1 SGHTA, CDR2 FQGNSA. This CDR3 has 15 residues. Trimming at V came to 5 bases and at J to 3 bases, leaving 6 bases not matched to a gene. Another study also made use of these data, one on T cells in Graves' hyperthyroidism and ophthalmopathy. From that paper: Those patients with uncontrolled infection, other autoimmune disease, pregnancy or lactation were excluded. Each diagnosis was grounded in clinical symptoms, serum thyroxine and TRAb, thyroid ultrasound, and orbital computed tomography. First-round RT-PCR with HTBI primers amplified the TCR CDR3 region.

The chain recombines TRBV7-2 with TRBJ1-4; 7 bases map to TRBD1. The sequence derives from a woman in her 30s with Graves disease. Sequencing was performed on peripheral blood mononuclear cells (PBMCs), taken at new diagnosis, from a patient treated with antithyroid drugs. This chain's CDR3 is CASSAWDSSNEKLFF. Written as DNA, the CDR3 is TGTGCCAGCAGCGCCTGGGACAGCTCTAATGAAAAACTGTTTTTT. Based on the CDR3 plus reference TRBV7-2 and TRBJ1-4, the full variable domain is GAGVSQSPSNKVTEKGKDVELRCDPISGHTALYWYRQSLGQGLEFLIYFQGNSAPDKSGLPSDRFSAERTGGSVSTLTIQRTQQEDSAVYLCASSAWDSSNEKLFFGSGTQLSVL.